These T cell receptor beta chains were read from a single sample in a study of regulatory T cells in long-lasting Graves disease. TCRdb called the multiplex PCR reads again in MiXCR, with one record for every CDR3 protein. The sample has about 470,000 distinct CDR3 sequences, less than 25% seen once. The source material was peripheral blood mononuclear cells (PBMCs), sampled when the disease was refractory, from a patient treated with antithyroid drugs. The receptors stem from a female donor with Graves disease. Each CDR3 is given without its conserved first and last residue.

TRBV27	13	ASTLGSSSYNEQF
TRBV6-2/TRBV6-3	12	ASSENPLGEKLF
TRBV10-3	13	AISESARGREKLF
TRBV29-1	9	SVEVGYEQF
TRBV3-1	9	ASSQVDEQY
TRBV20-1	11	SVLLAGVYEQY
TRBV7-9	10	ASSSGPNWAF
TRBV12-3/TRBV12-4	12	ASSLQAPNTEAF
TRBV7-9	13	ASSLGTGPSYEQY
TRBV20-1	7	SIRPRAF
TRBV2	11	ASSVRPNQPQH
TRBV6-4	10	ARGGVCNEQF
TRBV28	10	ASREDIYEQY
TRBV19	14	ASRKGEGTSRNEQF
TRBV12-3/TRBV12-4	12	ASSFAGLSYEQY
TRBV20-1	11	SARDLGAYEQY
TRBV6-1	15	ASHNRPRGTDNQPQH
TRBV2	10	ASTEGLYGQY
TRBV28	13	ASSGLIGYSEGYT
TRBV9	13	ASTKDTSNVETQY
TRBV6-1	13	ASSEGSYGNQPQH
TRBV7-2	9	ASSLKNIQY
TRBV2	13	ASSERGRATDTQY
TRBV18	13	ASSPGDRAFETQY
TRBV6-5	18	ASSSSRATGGVSGANVLT
TRBV5-6	12	ASSHGTRPDEQY
TRBV30	12	AWSIESATYEQY
TRBV6-1	10	ASTGGAGELF
TRBV13	13	TSSTGLAGGETQY
TRBV6-5	14	ASSYGVAGRRQTQY
TRBV20-1	13	SARDLPSGNYEQY
TRBV29-1	11	SAQGQRNTEAF
TRBV15	14	ATSHRGGGKNYGYT
TRBV7-2	11	ASSPTGSGRPD
TRBV12-3/TRBV12-4	13	ASSGSQGANYGYT
TRBV30	11	AWLKAFNTEAF